Listed below are T cell receptor beta chains from one sample, sequenced in a study of cytomegalovirus exposure and HLA in healthy donors. Data came from immunoSEQ multiplex PCR; TCRdb stores just in-frame clones and leaves some out. The table includes approximately 210,000 clones, around 90% detected once. The sequencing sample was made of PBMCs. The origin of the receptors is a woman under 30 in good health and CMV-seronegative. Each CDR3 is given with its conserved first and last residue. The order of the fields is D gene, J gene, V gene, CDR3 protein. A D gene is named only where the DNA matches it firmly.

d_call: -; j_call: TRBJ2-3; v_call: TRBV10-3; cdr3_aa: CAIRAGSASTDTQYF
d_call: TRBD1; j_call: TRBJ1-2; v_call: TRBV27; cdr3_aa: CASSDRQGNYGYTF
d_call: TRBD2; j_call: TRBJ2-1; v_call: TRBV27; cdr3_aa: CASSPLSGISYNEQFF
d_call: -; j_call: TRBJ2-1; v_call: TRBV4-1; cdr3_aa: CASSRGPEYNEQFF
d_call: -; j_call: TRBJ2-1; v_call: TRBV5-4; cdr3_aa: CASSLAAGPEGNEQFF
d_call: -; j_call: TRBJ2-3; v_call: TRBV9; cdr3_aa: CASSVEGLSTDTQYF
d_call: -; j_call: TRBJ1-5; v_call: TRBV28; cdr3_aa: CATLVGLGQPQHF
d_call: -; j_call: TRBJ2-7; v_call: TRBV6-1; cdr3_aa: CASSEQELNYEQYF
d_call: -; j_call: TRBJ1-1; v_call: TRBV7-9; cdr3_aa: CASRPPEGGAFF
d_call: -; j_call: TRBJ2-7; v_call: TRBV29-1; cdr3_aa: CSVGNLLPSYEQYF
d_call: -; j_call: TRBJ2-5; v_call: TRBV9; cdr3_aa: CASSVDPGGQETQYF
d_call: TRBD1; j_call: TRBJ1-2; v_call: TRBV6-5; cdr3_aa: CASSQITGADYGYTF
d_call: TRBD1; j_call: TRBJ1-4; v_call: TRBV4-1; cdr3_aa: CASTRTGGLQAEKLFF
d_call: TRBD2; j_call: TRBJ2-3; v_call: TRBV28; cdr3_aa: CASSLTGLAGASDTQYF
d_call: -; j_call: TRBJ1-2; v_call: TRBV6-6; cdr3_aa: CASLRAPGDYGYTF
d_call: -; j_call: TRBJ1-5; v_call: TRBV5-8; cdr3_aa: CASSLFYRTYSNQPQHF
d_call: TRBD1; j_call: TRBJ2-2; v_call: TRBV6-9; cdr3_aa: CASSYWVRDRGTGELFF
d_call: -; j_call: TRBJ1-2; v_call: TRBV19; cdr3_aa: CASYRGGYTF
d_call: -; j_call: TRBJ1-4; v_call: TRBV4-3; cdr3_aa: CASSQDRRGEVGKLFF
d_call: TRBD1; j_call: TRBJ1-2; v_call: TRBV5-1; cdr3_aa: CASSLISGTGGLYGYTF
d_call: -; j_call: TRBJ2-1; v_call: TRBV20-1; cdr3_aa: CSARDFNEQFF
d_call: -; j_call: TRBJ2-2; v_call: TRBV29-1; cdr3_aa: CSAGGEGDSVDPGELFF
d_call: -; j_call: TRBJ2-7; v_call: TRBV18; cdr3_aa: CASSPSTREQYF
d_call: TRBD2; j_call: TRBJ2-1; v_call: TRBV29-1; cdr3_aa: CSVEEGLAGTFMGGEQFF
d_call: TRBD2; j_call: TRBJ2-5; v_call: TRBV28; cdr3_aa: CASTAGRDEYQETQYF
d_call: -; j_call: TRBJ2-7; v_call: TRBV27; cdr3_aa: CASSLLPLRGSLYEQYF
d_call: -; j_call: TRBJ2-3; v_call: TRBV2; cdr3_aa: CASSEVRGSGYRTDTQYF
d_call: -; j_call: TRBJ2-2; v_call: TRBV6-5; cdr3_aa: CASSYRGAANTGELFF
d_call: TRBD2; j_call: TRBJ2-1; v_call: TRBV10-1; cdr3_aa: CASSEEAGPNEQFF
d_call: TRBD1; j_call: TRBJ2-1; v_call: TRBV15; cdr3_aa: CATSSDRGQVEQFF
d_call: TRBD1; j_call: TRBJ1-1; v_call: TRBV9; cdr3_aa: CASSPRQGARDTEAFF
d_call: -; j_call: TRBJ1-1; v_call: TRBV15; cdr3_aa: CATSRDRVGKGHTEAFF
d_call: -; j_call: TRBJ2-3; v_call: TRBV4-1; cdr3_aa: CASSSNRASTDTQYF
d_call: -; j_call: TRBJ2-1; v_call: TRBV5-4; cdr3_aa: CASAGRGNEQFF
d_call: TRBD2; j_call: TRBJ2-1; v_call: TRBV30; cdr3_aa: CAWRASGRVNEQFF
d_call: TRBD2; j_call: TRBJ2-1; v_call: TRBV29-1; cdr3_aa: CSVGRASGFNEQFF
d_call: -; j_call: TRBJ1-4; v_call: TRBV5-6; cdr3_aa: CASSIGTSDYEKLFF
d_call: -; j_call: TRBJ1-2; v_call: TRBV28; cdr3_aa: CASSFSFQGNGYTF
d_call: TRBD2; j_call: TRBJ2-1; v_call: TRBV11-3; cdr3_aa: CASSREVNEQFF
d_call: TRBD1; j_call: TRBJ1-2; v_call: TRBV9; cdr3_aa: CASRKQTGGFYGYTF
d_call: TRBD2; j_call: TRBJ2-3; v_call: TRBV4-1; cdr3_aa: CASSQVTMGGSVTEDTQYF
d_call: -; j_call: TRBJ2-5; v_call: TRBV13; cdr3_aa: CASSLYQEETQYF
d_call: -; j_call: TRBJ2-1; v_call: TRBV5-6; cdr3_aa: CASSFSRNEQFF
d_call: -; j_call: TRBJ1-1; v_call: TRBV20-1; cdr3_aa: CGGGTYTEAFF
d_call: TRBD1; j_call: TRBJ1-1; v_call: TRBV9; cdr3_aa: CASTRSGQGLTEAFF
d_call: -; j_call: TRBJ2-1; v_call: TRBV6-1; cdr3_aa: CASSEVGPSDEQFF
d_call: -; j_call: TRBJ2-2; v_call: TRBV5-1; cdr3_aa: CASRAGSGELFF
d_call: TRBD2; j_call: TRBJ2-7; v_call: TRBV11-2; cdr3_aa: CASSLGRREIPSYEQYF
d_call: -; j_call: TRBJ2-3; v_call: TRBV30; cdr3_aa: CALQGRDTQYF
d_call: -; j_call: TRBJ2-3; v_call: TRBV11-2; cdr3_aa: CASRLLTDTQYF
d_call: -; j_call: TRBJ2-7; v_call: TRBV13; cdr3_aa: CASSLARGEQYF
d_call: TRBD2; j_call: TRBJ2-5; v_call: TRBV5-1; cdr3_aa: CASRGLAGETQYF
d_call: -; j_call: TRBJ2-4; v_call: TRBV9; cdr3_aa: CASSDPLTGGEDIQYF
d_call: -; j_call: TRBJ2-1; v_call: TRBV2; cdr3_aa: CASSGRLDNEQFF
d_call: TRBD2; j_call: TRBJ2-5; v_call: TRBV2; cdr3_aa: CASSEDEEGREETQYF
d_call: -; j_call: TRBJ2-7; v_call: TRBV19; cdr3_aa: CASSIVRGAYEQYF
d_call: TRBD2; j_call: TRBJ2-1; v_call: TRBV2; cdr3_aa: CASSERERRNEQFF